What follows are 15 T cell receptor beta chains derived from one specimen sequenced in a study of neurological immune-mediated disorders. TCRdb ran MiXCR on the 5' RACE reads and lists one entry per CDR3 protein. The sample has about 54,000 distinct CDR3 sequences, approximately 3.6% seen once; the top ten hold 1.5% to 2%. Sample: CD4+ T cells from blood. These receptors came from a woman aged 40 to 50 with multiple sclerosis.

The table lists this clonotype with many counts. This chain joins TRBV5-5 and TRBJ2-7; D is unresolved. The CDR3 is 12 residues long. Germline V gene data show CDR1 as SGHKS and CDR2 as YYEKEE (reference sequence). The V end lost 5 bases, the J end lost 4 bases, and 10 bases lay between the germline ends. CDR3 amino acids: CASSRYGYEQYF. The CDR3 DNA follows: TGTGCCAGCAGTCGGTACGGGTACGAGCAGTACTTC.

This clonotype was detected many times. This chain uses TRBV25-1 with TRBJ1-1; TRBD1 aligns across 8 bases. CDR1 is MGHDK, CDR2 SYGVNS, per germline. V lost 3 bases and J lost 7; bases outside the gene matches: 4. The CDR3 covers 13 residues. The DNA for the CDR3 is TGTGCCAGCAGTGACCCCGGACAGGGTGAAGCTTTCTTT. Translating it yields CASSDPGQGEAFF.

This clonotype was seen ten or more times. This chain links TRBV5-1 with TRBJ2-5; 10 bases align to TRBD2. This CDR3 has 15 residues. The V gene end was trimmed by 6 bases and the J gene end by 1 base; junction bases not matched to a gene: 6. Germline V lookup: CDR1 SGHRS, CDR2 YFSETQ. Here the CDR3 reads CASTPSGGVQETQYF. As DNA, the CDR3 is TGCGCCAGCACCCCTAGCGGGGGCGTCCAAGAGACCCAGTACTTC.

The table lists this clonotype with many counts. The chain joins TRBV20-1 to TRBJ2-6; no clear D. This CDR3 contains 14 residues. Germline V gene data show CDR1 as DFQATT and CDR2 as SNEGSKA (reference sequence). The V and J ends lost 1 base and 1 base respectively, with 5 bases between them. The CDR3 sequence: CSARARSGANVLTF. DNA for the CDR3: TGCAGTGCTAGAGCGAGGTCTGGGGCCAACGTCCTGACTTTC.

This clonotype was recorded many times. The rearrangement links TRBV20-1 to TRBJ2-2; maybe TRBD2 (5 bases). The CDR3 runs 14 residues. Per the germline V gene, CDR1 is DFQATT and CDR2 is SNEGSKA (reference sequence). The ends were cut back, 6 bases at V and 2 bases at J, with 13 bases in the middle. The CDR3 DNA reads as TGCAGTGCAACCCGCCGGGGTAACACCGGGGAGCTGTTTTTT. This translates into CSATRRGNTGELFF.

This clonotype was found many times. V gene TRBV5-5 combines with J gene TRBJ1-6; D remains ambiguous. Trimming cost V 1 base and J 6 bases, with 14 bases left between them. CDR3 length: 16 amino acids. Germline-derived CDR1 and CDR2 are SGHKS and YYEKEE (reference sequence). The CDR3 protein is CASSLTRSRLNSPLHF. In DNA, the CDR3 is TGTGCCAGCAGCTTGACCAGATCCCGTCTTAATTCACCCCTCCACTTT.

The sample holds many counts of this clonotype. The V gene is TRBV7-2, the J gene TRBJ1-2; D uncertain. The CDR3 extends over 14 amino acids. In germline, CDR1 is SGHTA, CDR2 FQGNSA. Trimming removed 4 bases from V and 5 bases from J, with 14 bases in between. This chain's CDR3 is CASSSRREQYGYTF. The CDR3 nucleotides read TGTGCCAGCAGCTCTAGACGGGAACAGTATGGCTACACCTTC.

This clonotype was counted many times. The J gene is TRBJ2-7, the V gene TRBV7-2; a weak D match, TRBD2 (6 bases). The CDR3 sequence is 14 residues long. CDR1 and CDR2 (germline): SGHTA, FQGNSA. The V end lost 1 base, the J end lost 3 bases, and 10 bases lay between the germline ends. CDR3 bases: TGTGCCAGCAGCTTAGTGTCGGGGGACTACGAGCAGTACTTC. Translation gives CASSLVSGDYEQYF. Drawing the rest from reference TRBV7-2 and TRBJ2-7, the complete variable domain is GAGVSQSPSNKVTEKGKDVELRCDPISGHTALYWYRQSLGQGLEFLIYFQGNSAPDKSGLPSDRFSAERTGGSVSTLTIQRTQQEDSAVYLCASSLVSGDYEQYFGPGTRLTVT.

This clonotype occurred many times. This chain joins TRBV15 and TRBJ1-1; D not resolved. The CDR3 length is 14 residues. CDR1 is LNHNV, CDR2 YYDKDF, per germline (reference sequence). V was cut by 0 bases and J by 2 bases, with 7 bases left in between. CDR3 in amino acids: CATSRDSDNTEAFF. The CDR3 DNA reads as TGTGCCACCAGCAGAGATTCGGACAACACTGAAGCTTTCTTT. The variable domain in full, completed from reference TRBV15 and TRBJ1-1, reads DAMVIQNPRYQVTQFGKPVTLSCSQTLNHNVMYWYQQKSSQAPKLLFHYYDKDFNNEADTPDNFQSRRPNTSFCFLDIRSPGLGDTAMYLCATSRDSDNTEAFFGQGTRLTVV.

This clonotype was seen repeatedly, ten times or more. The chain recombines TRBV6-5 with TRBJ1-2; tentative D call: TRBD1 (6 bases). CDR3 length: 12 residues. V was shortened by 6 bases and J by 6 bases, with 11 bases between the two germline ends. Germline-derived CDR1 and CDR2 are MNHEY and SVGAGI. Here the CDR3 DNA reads TGTGCCAGCAGGGCCTACAGGGATGGCTACACCTTC. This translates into CASRAYRDGYTF.

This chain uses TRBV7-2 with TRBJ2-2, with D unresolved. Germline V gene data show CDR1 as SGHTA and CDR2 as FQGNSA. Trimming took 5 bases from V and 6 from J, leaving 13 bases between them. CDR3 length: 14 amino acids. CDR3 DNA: TGTGCCAGCAGCCAATTTAATATTCCCGGGGAGCTGTTTTTT. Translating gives CASSQFNIPGELFF.

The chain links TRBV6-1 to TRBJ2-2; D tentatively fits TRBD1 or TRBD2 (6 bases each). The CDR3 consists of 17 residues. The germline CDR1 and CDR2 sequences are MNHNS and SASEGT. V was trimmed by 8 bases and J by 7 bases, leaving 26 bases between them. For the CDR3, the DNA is TGTGCCAGCCAACCGAAGCCAGGGGAGGCTCTTAGCGGGGAGCTGTTTTTT. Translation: CASQPKPGEALSGELFF.

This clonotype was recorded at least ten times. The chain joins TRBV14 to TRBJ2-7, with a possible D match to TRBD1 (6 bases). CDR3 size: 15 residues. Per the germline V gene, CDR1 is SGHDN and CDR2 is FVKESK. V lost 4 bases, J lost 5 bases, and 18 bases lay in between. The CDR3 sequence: CASSLNPLGADEQYF. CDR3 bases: TGTGCCAGCAGCCTAAATCCATTGGGGGCGGACGAGCAGTACTTC.

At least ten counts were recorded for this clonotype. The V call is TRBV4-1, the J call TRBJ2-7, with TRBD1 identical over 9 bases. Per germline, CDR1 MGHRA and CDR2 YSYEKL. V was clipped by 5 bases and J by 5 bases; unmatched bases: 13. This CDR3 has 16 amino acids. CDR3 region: CASSVLTGGAPHEQYF. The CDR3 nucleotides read TGCGCCAGCAGCGTTTTAACAGGGGGCGCTCCCCACGAGCAGTACTTC.

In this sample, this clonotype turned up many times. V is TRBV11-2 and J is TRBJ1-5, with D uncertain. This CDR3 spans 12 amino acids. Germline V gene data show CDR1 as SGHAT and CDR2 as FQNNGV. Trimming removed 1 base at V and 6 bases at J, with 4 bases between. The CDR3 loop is CASSLGGQPQHF. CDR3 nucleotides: TGTGCCAGCAGCTTAGGAGGTCAGCCCCAGCATTTT.